Shown below are 9 T cell receptor beta chains from a single sample sequenced in a study of Ad26.COV2.S vaccination and SARS-CoV-2 variants. Sample treatment: approximately 18 received Ad26.COV2.S at low or high dose, single or two shots; several received placebo; per-sample allocation not given. After the first vaccine or placebo injection, samples were drawn on day 63. Assay: immunoSEQ multiplex PCR; the TCRdb copy retains only in-frame clones and omits some. The table includes around 340,000 clones, roughly 90% detected once. The specimen was peripheral blood, collected in a trial of Ad26.COV2.S vaccine versus placebo. The receptor source for this set is a person aged 18-65 years who received the Ad26.COV2.S COVID-19 vaccine or a placebo.

This chain connects TRBV19 to TRBJ1-5; D possibly corresponds to TRBD1 (5 bases). The CDR3 is 17 amino acids. Germline assignment: CDR1 LNHDA and CDR2 SQIVND (reference sequence). Trimming took 6 bases from V and 7 from J, leaving 25 bases between them. The CDR3 DNA reads TGTGCCAGTAGCCGGGGGGGAGGACGCACTGTAGGCCAGCCCCAGCATTTT. Protein: CASSRGGGRTVGQPQHF.

The V gene is TRBV4-3, the J gene TRBJ2-1; D not resolved. The V and J ends lost 0 bases and 0 bases respectively, with 9 bases between them. This CDR3 has 16 amino acids. Germline loops: CDR1 LGHNA, CDR2 YSLEER. The CDR3 coding sequence is TGCGCCAGCAGCCAAGATCGCCTCCTCTCCTACAATGAGCAGTTCTTC. Its translation is CASSQDRLLSYNEQFF.

This clone showed up many times. The V call is TRBV4-3, the J call TRBJ2-7; TRBD1 aligns across 8 bases. This CDR3 comprises 14 residues. J lost 6 bases, V lost 1 base, and 5 bases had no gene match. Germline V CDR1 and CDR2: LGHNA, YSLEER. The CDR3, as DNA: TGCGCCAGCAGCCAAGGGGACAGGCGGGGCGAGCAGTACTTC. Amino acid sequence: CASSQGDRRGEQYF.

The V gene is TRBV4-3, the J gene TRBJ2-3; TRBD2 matches 8 bases. Germline values: CDR1 LGHNA, CDR2 YSLEER. This CDR3 comprises 17 residues. The J segment lost 2 bases and the V segment lost 0 bases, leaving 7 bases of the junction unmatched. This CDR3 is CASSQEGAGVNTDTQYF. The DNA of the CDR3 is TGCGCCAGCAGCCAAGAGGGAGCGGGGGTCAACACAGATACGCAGTATTTT.

This clone was observed many times. This chain joins TRBV19 and TRBJ1-4; possibly TRBD1 for D (6 bases). Trimming stripped 3 bases from V and 7 bases from J, with 18 bases between. From germline, CDR1 is LNHDA and CDR2 SQIVND (reference sequence). The CDR3 contains 16 residues. The DNA for the CDR3 is TGTGCCAGTAGTATGCTTACAGGGTATGGTGGTGAAAAACTGTTTTTT. Its translation is CASSMLTGYGGEKLFF.

The rearrangement links TRBV10-2 to TRBJ1-5; D remains unclear. The CDR3 has 17 residues. V dropped 0 bases and J dropped 2 bases, with 14 bases sitting between them. Per the germline V gene, CDR1 is WSHSY and CDR2 is SAAADI. The CDR3 DNA reads as TGCGCCAGCAGTGAGTCGCTGTCTCCGGGAGGCAATCAGCCCCAGCATTTT. Amino acids: CASSESLSPGGNQPQHF.

The chain combines TRBV5-5 with TRBJ2-1; D tentatively fits TRBD1 or TRBD2 (5 bases each). The germline V gene encodes CDR1 SGHKS and CDR2 YYEKEE (reference sequence). The CDR3 contains 16 residues. V was cut by 4 bases and J by 5 bases, with 19 bases left in between. The CDR3 region is CASSPKSRDPHNEQFF. As DNA, the CDR3 is TGTGCCAGCAGCCCAAAGTCCCGGGACCCACACAATGAGCAGTTCTTC.

This rearrangement joins TRBV11-2 to TRBJ1-2, with a weak D call TRBD1 (6 bases). This CDR3 region has 18 residues. The germline gives CDR1 SGHAT, CDR2 FQNNGV. The ends were cut back, 1 base at V and 6 bases at J, with 24 bases in the middle. The DNA for the CDR3 is TGTGCCAGCAGCTTAGCGAGGCTTGGACAGTTGCGAGTTGATGGCTACACCTTC. It specifies CASSLARLGQLRVDGYTF.

The V gene is TRBV27, the J gene TRBJ2-1; 11 bases are shared with TRBD1. Looked up from germline, CDR1 is MNHEY and CDR2 is SMNVEV (reference sequence). The V segment lost 5 bases and the J segment 8 bases; nucleotides outside the gene matches: 14. This CDR3 is built from 17 residues. The CDR3 region has the DNA TGTGCCAGCAGTACCCCCAATCCGGGACAGGGGGTGGATGAGCAGTTCTTC. Translation: CASSTPNPGQGVDEQFF.